This T cell receptor beta chain was sequenced for a study of identical twins. After template switching added a universal primer site, the resulting cDNA carried unique molecular identifiers. One entry per CDR3 protein results from TCRdb running MiXCR on the 5' RACE reads. The table includes some 1,700,000 distinct CDR3 sequences, roughly a third detected once. Sequencing was performed on cord blood. The TCR originated in a newborn girl in good health.

CDR3 sequence: CASSTRTGGSYGYTF. The CDR3 bases are TGTGCCAGCAGCACCAGGACAGGGGGTAGCTATGGCTACACCTTC. V and J are TRBV7-9 and TRBJ1-2; 10 nucleotides align to TRBD1. Germline CDR1 is SEHNR and CDR2 is FQNEAQ (reference sequence). The CDR3 consists of 15 residues. The junction had 7 bases not matched to a gene; V was cut back by 5 bases and J by 4 bases.